This TCR beta chain is drawn from a study of molecular identifiers for immune sequencing clone quantification. About the research overall: Replicate experiments divided RNA from roughly 21,000 or 96,000 naive CD8 cells into five parts and sequenced four. Study-level points and caveats: Amid more than 800,000 naive cells, spiked Jurkat TCR RNA from one cell was reportedly still detectable.

Naive CD8 T cells underwent sorting with the CD8+CD4-CCR7+CD45RA+ definition. CDR1 is SGHAT and CDR2 is FQNNGV in the germline V gene. The CDR3 runs 12 residues. A remark on this clonotype: Its cognate antigen is unknown. The junction does not match germline at one end; this may be a read error.

TCRdb reanalysed the PCR reads using MiXCR and keeps one entry per CDR3 protein. Altogether 250,000 to 350,000 distinct CDR3 sequences are present, over 20% being singletons, with the ten largest covering 0.81%. The chain employs TRBV11-2 and TRBJ1-4; the D is unclear. The sequencing sample was made of naive CD8+ T cells from blood, with Jurkat cell RNA spiked in. Subset defined: FACS-sorted CD8+CD4-CCR7+CD45RA+ naive T cells. The sequence was obtained from a human donor in good health. Some libraries in this study had Jurkat cell RNA spiked in. The CDR3 bases are TGTGCCAGCAGCTTAGAAAGTGAAAACCTGTTTTTT. Protein: CASSLESENLFF.